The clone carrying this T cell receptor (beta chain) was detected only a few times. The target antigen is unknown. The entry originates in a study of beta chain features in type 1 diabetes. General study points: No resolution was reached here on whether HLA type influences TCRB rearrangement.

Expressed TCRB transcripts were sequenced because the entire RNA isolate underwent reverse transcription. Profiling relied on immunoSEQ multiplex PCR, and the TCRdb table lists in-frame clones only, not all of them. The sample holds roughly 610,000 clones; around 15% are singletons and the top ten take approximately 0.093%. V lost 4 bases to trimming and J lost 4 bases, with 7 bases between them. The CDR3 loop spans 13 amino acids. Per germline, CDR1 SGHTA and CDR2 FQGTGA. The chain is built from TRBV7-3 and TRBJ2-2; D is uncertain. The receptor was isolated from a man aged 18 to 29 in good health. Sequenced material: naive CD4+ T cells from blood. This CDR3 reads CASSSALTGELFF. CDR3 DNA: TGTGCCAGCAGCTCGGCTCTCACCGGGGAGCTGTTTTTT.